This T cell receptor (beta chain) is from a study of Ad26.COV2.S vaccination and SARS-CoV-2 variants. Study background: Dosing was one shot or two shots 56 days apart. Study conclusions and caveats: Measurements of TCR breadth and depth may have given underestimates of the total T cell responses. People who got the vaccine had more spike-specific TCR breadth than people who got placebo.

Per the germline V gene, CDR1 is SGHNT and CDR2 is YYREEE (reference sequence). V lost 4 bases and J lost 1, with 8 bases in between. The CDR3 contains 13 residues. The treatment here: roughly 18 received Ad26.COV2.S at low or high dose, single or two shots; 5 received placebo; per-sample allocation not given. Collection of samples fell on day 63 after the first vaccine or placebo injection. The method was immunoSEQ multiplex PCR; TCRdb's version includes in-frame clones alone and lacks a portion of them. Of under 400,000 clones listed, 80% to 90% were seen once; the top ten hold around 3.6%. On this clone: Its antigen is as yet unknown.

The TCR was taken from a person between 18 and 65 years old who received the Ad26.COV2.S COVID-19 vaccine or a placebo. The rearrangement uses TRBV5-4 and TRBJ1-1, with D perhaps matching TRBD1 (5 bases). The sequencing used peripheral blood, collected in a trial of Ad26.COV2.S vaccine versus placebo. CDR3 sequence: CASSPQGNTEAFF. CDR3 in DNA: TGTGCCAGCAGCCCTCAGGGGAACACTGAAGCTTTCTTT.